This record covers a single T cell receptor (beta chain). Antigen specificity is unknown. Per the germline V gene, CDR1 is SEHNR and CDR2 is FQNEAQ (reference sequence). The junction had 0 bases not matched to a gene; V was cut back by 1 base and J by 6 bases. There are 12 residues in the CDR3. This sample is part of a study of shared clonotypes between healthy human individuals. At the level of the study: The donor pool was made up of two women and three men aged 18 to 49.

From CD4+ cells came CD45RA+ naive and CD45RA-negative memory subsets. Study-wide results and limits: The study generally estimated greater richness for naive than memory subsets.

At the deep level, the assay was run. Clones were read by immunoSEQ multiplex PCR, and TCRdb kept only the in-frame ones, dropping some. The table lists about 1.5 million clones, around 98% of them singletons. This sequence was found in a young man in good health. The specimen was naive CD4+ T cells sorted from blood. This sample's subset: CD45RA+ positively selected. This rearrangement joins TRBV7-9 to TRBJ2-7; TRBD1 matches 7 bases. CDR3 region: CASSLDRGEQYF. The CDR3 DNA reads as TGTGCCAGCAGCTTAGACAGGGGCGAGCAGTACTTC.